Below, 29 T cell receptor beta chains from the same sample are listed, as sequenced in a study of cytomegalovirus exposure and HLA in healthy donors. Amplification used 60 Vbeta primers and 13 Jbeta primers. Using immunoSEQ multiplex PCR, the repertoire was profiled, and TCRdb retains in-frame clones only, with some absent. The table records approximately 110,000 clones, 65% to 75% of them present only once. Input material: PBMCs. These receptor sequences come from a man younger than 45 in good health and CMV-seropositive.

The V gene is TRBV6-5, the J gene TRBJ2-3, with TRBD2 matching 7 bases. Germline V gives CDR1 MNHEY, CDR2 SVGAGI. V shed 5 bases, J shed 1 base, and the junction held 0 bases outside the gene matches. This CDR3 is 13 amino acids long. CDR3 coding DNA: TGTGCCAGCAGTGGGAGGGGCACAGATACGCAGTATTTT. Its protein product is CASSGRGTDTQYF.

This clone was counted a single time. The chain carries TRBV15 and TRBJ2-7; TRBD1 aligns across 12 bases. Germline V lookup: CDR1 LNHNV, CDR2 YYDKDF (reference sequence). The CDR3 has 15 amino acids. The V segment lost 1 base and the J segment 5 bases; nucleotides outside the gene matches: 3. Written as DNA, the CDR3 is TGTGCCACCAGCAGAGGTGGGACAGGGGGCGACGAGCAGTACTTC. Amino acids: CATSRGGTGGDEQYF.

V and J are TRBV7-9 and TRBJ1-1; D is possibly TRBD1 (6 bases). V dropped 4 bases and J dropped 1 base, with 10 bases sitting between them. The germline CDR1 and CDR2 sequences are SEHNR and FQNEAQ (reference sequence). The CDR3 consists of 14 residues. In nucleotides, the CDR3 is TGTGCCAGCAGCTCACACAGGGAGAACACTGAAGCTTTCTTT. Its protein product is CASSSHRENTEAFF. The entire variable domain, with the rest obtained from reference TRBV7-9 and TRBJ1-1, is as follows: DTGVSQNPRHKITKRGQNVTFRCDPISEHNRLYWYRQTLGQGPEFLTYFQNEAQLEKSRLLSDRFSAERPKGSFSTLEIQRTEQGDSAMYLCASSSHRENTEAFFGQGTRLTVV.

This clone came up a few times. The rearrangement uses TRBV28 and TRBJ1-2; a weak D match, TRBD1 (6 bases). CDR1 and CDR2 (germline): MDHEN, SYDVKM. This CDR3 is 13 amino acids long. V dropped 5 bases and J dropped 3 bases, with 10 bases sitting between them. The CDR3: CASSEGDDYGYTF. The DNA for the CDR3 is TGTGCCAGCAGTGAGGGGGACGACTATGGCTACACCTTC.

This clone showed up just once. The chain recombines TRBV19 with TRBJ1-2; 12 nucleotides match TRBD1. Losses at the gene ends were 5 bases for V and 6 bases for J; bases not matched to a gene: 13. The CDR3 has 17 amino acids. Germline V lookup: CDR1 LNHDA, CDR2 SQIVND (reference sequence). The CDR3 nucleotides are TGTGCCAGTAGTCCCCCCAAACCGGGACAGGGGGCGAATGGCTACACCTTC. Protein product: CASSPPKPGQGANGYTF.

This clone appeared a single time. The chain combines TRBV2 with TRBJ2-4, with 10 bases that match TRBD2. This CDR3 is built from 18 residues. Germline loops: CDR1 SNHLY, CDR2 FYNNEI. V shed 2 bases and J 1 base; nucleotides not matched to a gene: 8. DNA for the CDR3: TGTGCCAGCAGTGAAAGTCCCCAGCGGGGGGGGGCCAAAAACATTCAGTACTTC. It yields the protein CASSESPQRGGAKNIQYF.

This chain joins TRBV4-1 and TRBJ2-2; D possibly corresponds to TRBD1 (5 bases). Germline V gene data show CDR1 as MGHRA and CDR2 as YSYEKL. V gave up 0 bases and J gave up 1 base, with 12 bases separating them. CDR3 length equals 17 residues. This CDR3 reads CASSQDQGHLNTGELFF. The CDR3 bases are TGCGCCAGCAGCCAAGATCAAGGACACTTGAACACCGGGGAGCTGTTTTTT.

This clone was seen a handful of times. The junction differs from germline at one of its ends, possibly a read error. The chain combines TRBV7-9 with TRBJ1-6; unclear D gene. Germline-derived CDR1 and CDR2 are SEHNR and FQNEAQ (reference sequence). The CDR3 spans 16 residues. CDR3 amino acids: CSSSLGLSEVNSPLHF. The CDR3 DNA follows: TGTTCCAGCAGCTTAGGTCTCTCGGAGGTTAATTCACCCCTCCACTTT.

The V and J genes are TRBV5-4 and TRBJ2-1; D ambiguous. This CDR3 is built from 13 residues. Germline V gives CDR1 SGHNT, CDR2 YYREEE (reference sequence). V gave up 7 bases and J gave up 4 bases, with 12 bases separating them. CDR3 sequence (DNA): TGTGCCAGCCGAAACGAGTGTTACAATGAGCAGTTCTTC. This translates into CASRNECYNEQFF.

This clone came up once. The chain recombines TRBV10-3 with TRBJ1-4; D is uncertain. Germline V gene lookup returns CDR1 ENHRY and CDR2 SYGVKD. This CDR3 region has 13 residues. V lost 2 bases and J lost 4, with 5 bases in between. CDR3 sequence: CAISEAGNEKLFF. The DNA for the CDR3 is TGTGCCATCAGTGAGGCGGGTAATGAAAAACTGTTTTTT.

The chain links TRBV13 to TRBJ2-1, with a tentative D call TRBD1 (5 bases). CDR1 and CDR2 (germline): PRHDT, FYEKMQ (reference sequence). The CDR3 totals 12 residues. CDR3 in DNA: TGTGCGAGCTTAGCAAGGGGCAATGAGCAGTTCTTC. This encodes CASLARGNEQFF.

V is TRBV5-1 and J is TRBJ1-1; possible D gene TRBD1, 6 bases. This CDR3 is 13 amino acids long. CDR1 is SGHRS and CDR2 is YFSETQ in the germline V gene. V dropped 0 bases and J dropped 7 bases, with 10 bases sitting between them. In DNA, the CDR3 is TGCGCCAGCAGCTTGGGACAGGCTCTTGAAGCTTTCTTT. It encodes CASSLGQALEAFF.

This clone was detected only a few times. The chain is built from TRBV6-1 and TRBJ2-5; D remains ambiguous. Germline loops: CDR1 MNHNS, CDR2 SASEGT. V shed 6 bases and J shed 5 bases, with 7 bases lying between them. This CDR3 is 11 amino acids long. The CDR3, as DNA: TGTGCCAGCAGGGTGACTGAGACCCAGTACTTC. This codes for CASRVTETQYF.

This chain connects TRBV5-1 to TRBJ1-4, with TRBD1 matching over 8 bases. The CDR3 is 16 residues long. Germline lookup yields CDR1 SGHRS and CDR2 YFSETQ. With V trimmed by 0 bases and J by 0 bases, 1 base remained unmatched. CDR3 bases: TGCGCCAGCAGCTTGGGACAGGGGACAACTAATGAAAAACTGTTTTTT. This encodes CASSLGQGTTNEKLFF.

This chain uses TRBV6-1 with TRBJ2-7; tentative D call: TRBD2 (5 bases). The length of the CDR3 is 15 residues. In germline, CDR1 is MNHNS, CDR2 SASEGT. Trimming left V 4 bases short and J 7 bases short, with 20 bases between. CDR3 nucleotides: TGTGCCAGCAGTGTTTTTGTCGAGACGGGATCTGAGCAGTACTTC. Translated, it gives CASSVFVETGSEQYF.

The chain employs TRBV6-4 and TRBJ1-2, with 7 bases fitting TRBD1. Germline assignment: CDR1 MRHNA and CDR2 SNTAGT. V dropped 2 bases and J dropped 8; count of bases not matched to a gene: 8. The CDR3 loop spans 14 amino acids. As DNA, the CDR3 is TGTGCCAGCAGTGACCGTTTGCACAGGGGAGGCTACACCTTC. This codes for CASSDRLHRGGYTF.

The rearrangement joins TRBV11-2 to TRBJ1-1, with 7 bases fitting TRBD1. Germline CDR1 reads SGHAT; CDR2 reads FQNNGV. The CDR3 has 13 residues. J was trimmed by 3 bases and V by 5 bases; bases with no gene match: 3. CDR3 coding DNA: TGTGCCAGCAGCAGAACAGGGGACACTGAAGCTTTCTTT. It specifies CASSRTGDTEAFF.

J is TRBJ2-7 and V is TRBV7-2; possibly TRBD1 for D (6 bases). Germline V gene lookup returns CDR1 SGHTA and CDR2 FQGNSA. V dropped 5 bases and J dropped 3 bases, with 11 bases sitting between them. The CDR3 spans 13 residues. Written as DNA, the CDR3 is TGTGCCAGCAGCCGGGGACATTACTACGAGCAGTACTTC. Residues: CASSRGHYYEQYF.

This chain joins TRBV4-3 and TRBJ2-1; 8 bases agree with TRBD2. V gave up 1 base and J gave up 7 bases; unmatched junction bases: 6. The CDR3 extends over 15 amino acids. Germline V gene sequence: CDR1 LGHNA, CDR2 YSLEER. The CDR3 sequence is CASSQAAGALNEQFF. The CDR3 region has the DNA TGCGCCAGCAGCCAAGCAGCGGGGGCCTTAAATGAGCAGTTCTTC.

V is TRBV30 and J is TRBJ1-4; D unclear. Trimming shortened V by 0 bases and J by 6 bases, and 17 bases separated the two germline ends. Germline V CDR1 and CDR2: GTSNPN, SVGIG (reference sequence). CDR3 length: 16 amino acids. The CDR3 spells CAWSVRVGVVDEKLFF. CDR3 nucleotide sequence: TGTGCCTGGAGTGTACGAGTAGGAGTCGTCGATGAAAAACTGTTTTTT.

The rearrangement joins TRBV27 to TRBJ2-1, with 12 bases fitting TRBD2. V gave up 8 bases and J gave up 5 bases; unmatched junction bases: 4. The CDR3 runs 14 residues. Germline lookup yields CDR1 MNHEY and CDR2 SMNVEV (reference sequence). DNA for the CDR3: TGTGCCAGCGCTAGCGGGGGGGCGGACAATGAGCAGTTCTTC. Translated: CASASGGADNEQFF.

DNA for the CDR3: TGTGCCAGCAGCTTGGACAGGGGTAGCTACGAGCAGTACTTC. Translated: CASSLDRGSYEQYF. This chain connects TRBV5-4 to TRBJ2-7; 7 bases are shared with TRBD1. CDR1 SGHNT and CDR2 YYREEE come from the germline V gene (reference sequence). Germline trimming cut 0 bases from V and 3 bases from J; bases unmatched to any gene: 3. The CDR3 length is 14 residues. The full variable domain, rest sourced from reference TRBV5-4 and TRBJ2-7, is ETGVTQSPTHLIKTRGQQVTLRCSSQSGHNTVSWYQQALGQGPQFIFQYYREEENGRGNFPPRFSGLQFPNYSSELNVNALELDDSALYLCASSLDRGSYEQYFGPGTRLTVT.

The chain combines TRBV9 with TRBJ2-6; D is perhaps TRBD1 (5 bases). Trimming took off 0 bases at V and 0 bases at J, with 16 bases between the two ends. Germline V CDR1 and CDR2: SGDLS, YYNGEE. This CDR3 has 19 residues. CDR3 nucleotide sequence: TGTGCCAGCAGCGTAGGTAGCCAGGGCCCGATCTCTGGGGCCAACGTCCTGACTTTC. Encoded protein: CASSVGSQGPISGANVLTF.

The chain carries TRBV7-9 and TRBJ2-5; 7 bases agree with TRBD1. The J call may be mistaken, given a closer DNA end match to TRBJ2-7. Germline V gene lookup returns CDR1 SEHNR and CDR2 FQNEAQ (reference sequence). CDR3 length: 12 amino acids. This CDR3 reads CASSRQGPEQYF. The CDR3, as DNA: TGTGCCAGCAGCCGACAGGGCCCCGAGCAGTACTTC.

This clone was seen a handful of times. The chain uses TRBV27 and TRBJ2-5, with D tentatively TRBD2 (7 bases). This CDR3 is 17 amino acids long. V dropped 5 bases and J dropped 2 bases, with 21 bases sitting between them. Germline loops: CDR1 MNHEY, CDR2 SMNVEV (reference sequence). CDR3 coding DNA: TGTGCCAGCAGTCCGAATCCGGGGGGCCTCCCTCAAGAGACCCAGTACTTC. Protein: CASSPNPGGLPQETQYF.

The chain recombines TRBV30 with TRBJ2-1; 14 bases match TRBD2. Germline CDR1 is GTSNPN and CDR2 is SVGIG (reference sequence). V lost 3 bases, J lost 7 bases, and 11 bases stayed unmatched. This CDR3 is 17 amino acids long. The CDR3, as DNA: TGTGCCTGGAGCCCCATGACTAGCGGGGGGGCCAGAAATGAGCAGTTCTTC. Translated, it gives CAWSPMTSGGARNEQFF.

V gene TRBV5-1 combines with J gene TRBJ2-3; 9 nucleotides align to TRBD2. This CDR3 has 18 amino acids. Germline CDR1 reads SGHRS; CDR2 reads YFSETQ. V shed 0 bases, J shed 0 bases, and the junction held 8 bases outside the gene matches. In DNA, the CDR3 is TGCGCCAGCAGCTTGGACTGGAGTAGCGGGGGAAGCACAGATACGCAGTATTTT. This translates into CASSLDWSSGGSTDTQYF.

The rearrangement joins TRBV28 to TRBJ1-2, with a weak D call TRBD1 (5 bases). V was shortened by 2 bases and J by 7 bases, with 8 bases between the two germline ends. The CDR3 consists of 12 residues. The germline V gene encodes CDR1 MDHEN and CDR2 SYDVKM. The CDR3 DNA reads as TGTGCCAGCAGTTTAGGGGCGCTTGGCTACACCTTC. Amino acid sequence: CASSLGALGYTF.

This clone came up a few times. The chain has TRBV19 and TRBJ2-7; the D gene is possibly TRBD1 (6 bases). Germline lookup yields CDR1 LNHDA and CDR2 SQIVND (reference sequence). This CDR3 region has 15 residues. Trimming stripped 5 bases from V and 3 bases from J, with 17 bases between. The CDR3 protein is CASSGSLTGFYEQYF. The CDR3 DNA is TGTGCCAGTAGTGGATCTCTAACAGGGTTCTACGAGCAGTACTTC. The variable domain in full, completed from reference TRBV19 and TRBJ2-7, reads DGGITQSPKYLFRKEGQNVTLSCEQNLNHDAMYWYRQDPGQGLRLIYYSQIVNDFQKGDIAEGYSVSREKKESFPLTVTSAQKNPTAFYLCASSGSLTGFYEQYFGPGTRLTVT.